The sample holds a few counts of the clone carrying this TCR beta chain. This CDR3 comprises 17 residues. Germline lookup yields CDR1 SGHTA and CDR2 FQGNSA. The ends lost 5 bases at V and 0 bases at J; junction bases unmatched: 10. The source of the sample is a study of beta chain features in type 1 diabetes. Reverse transcription of all isolated RNA meant that expressed TCRB transcripts were sequenced. TCRdb's table, derived via immunoSEQ multiplex PCR, lists solely in-frame clones and lacks some. The profile covers over 700,000 clones, with roughly 17% appearing a single time and around 0.02% taken by the ten largest.

The gene calls are TRBV7-2 and TRBJ1-5, with 7 nucleotides matching TRBD1. Sequenced material: naive CD4+ T cells from blood. The clonotype comes from a woman under 30 in good health. The CDR3 region is CASSPFPTGVSNQPQHF. The CDR3 DNA reads TGTGCCAGCAGCCCTTTTCCCACAGGGGTTAGCAATCAGCCCCAGCATTTT.